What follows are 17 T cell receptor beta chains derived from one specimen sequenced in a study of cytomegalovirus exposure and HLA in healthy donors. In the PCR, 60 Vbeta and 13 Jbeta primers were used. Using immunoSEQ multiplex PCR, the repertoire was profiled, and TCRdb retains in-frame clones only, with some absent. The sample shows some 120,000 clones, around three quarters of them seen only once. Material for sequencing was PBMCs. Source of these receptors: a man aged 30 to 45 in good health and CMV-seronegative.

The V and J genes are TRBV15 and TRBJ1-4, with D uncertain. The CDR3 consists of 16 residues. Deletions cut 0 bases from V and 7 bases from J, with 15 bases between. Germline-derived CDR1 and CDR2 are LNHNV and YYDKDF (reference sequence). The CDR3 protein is CATSRDINRAIEKLFF. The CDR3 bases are TGTGCCACCAGCAGAGATATCAACAGAGCTATTGAAAAACTGTTTTTT.

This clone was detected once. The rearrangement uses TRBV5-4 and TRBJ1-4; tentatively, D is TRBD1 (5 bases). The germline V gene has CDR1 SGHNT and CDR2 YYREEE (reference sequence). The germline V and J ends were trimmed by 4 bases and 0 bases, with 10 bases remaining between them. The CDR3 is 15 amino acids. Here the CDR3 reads CASSAGGSTNEKLFF. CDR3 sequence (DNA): TGTGCCAGCAGCGCCGGGGGTTCAACTAATGAAAAACTGTTTTTT.

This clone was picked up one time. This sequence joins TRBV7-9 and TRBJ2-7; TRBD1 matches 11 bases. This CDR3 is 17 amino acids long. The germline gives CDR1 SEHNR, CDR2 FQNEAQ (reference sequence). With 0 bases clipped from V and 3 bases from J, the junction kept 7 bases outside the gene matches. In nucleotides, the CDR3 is TGTGCCAGCAGCTTAGCCGAAGGGACAGGGGGTGACTACGAGCAGTACTTC. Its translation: CASSLAEGTGGDYEQYF.

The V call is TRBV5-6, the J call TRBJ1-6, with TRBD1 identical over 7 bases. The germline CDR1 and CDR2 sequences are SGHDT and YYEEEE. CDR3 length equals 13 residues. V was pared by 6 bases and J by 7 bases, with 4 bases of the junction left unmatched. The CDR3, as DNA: TGTGCCAGCATAGACAGGGAGAATTCACCCCTCCACTTT. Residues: CASIDRENSPLHF.

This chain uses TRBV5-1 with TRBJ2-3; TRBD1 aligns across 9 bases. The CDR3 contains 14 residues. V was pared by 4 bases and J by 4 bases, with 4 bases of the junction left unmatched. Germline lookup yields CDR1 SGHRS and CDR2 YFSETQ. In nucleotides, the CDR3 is TGCGCCAGCAGCCCCGGGACAGGGTCAGATACGCAGTATTTT. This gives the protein CASSPGTGSDTQYF.

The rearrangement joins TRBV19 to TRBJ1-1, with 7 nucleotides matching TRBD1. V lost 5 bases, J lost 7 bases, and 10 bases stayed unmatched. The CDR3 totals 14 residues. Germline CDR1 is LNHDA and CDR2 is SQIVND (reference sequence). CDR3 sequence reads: CASSWRGPSSEAFF. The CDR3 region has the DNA TGTGCCAGTAGTTGGAGGGGGCCATCAAGTGAAGCTTTCTTT.

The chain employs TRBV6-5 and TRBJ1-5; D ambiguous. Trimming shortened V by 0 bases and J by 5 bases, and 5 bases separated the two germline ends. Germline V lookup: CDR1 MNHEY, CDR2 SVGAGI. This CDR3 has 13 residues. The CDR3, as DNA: TGTGCCAGCAGTTACTCTCGGGATCAGCCCCAGCATTTT. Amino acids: CASSYSRDQPQHF.

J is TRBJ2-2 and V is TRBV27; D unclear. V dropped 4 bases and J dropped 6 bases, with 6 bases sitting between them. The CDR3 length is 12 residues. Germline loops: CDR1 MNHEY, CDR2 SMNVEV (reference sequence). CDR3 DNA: TGTGCCAGCAGTTCCCTGTCCGGGGAGCTGTTTTTT. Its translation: CASSSLSGELFF.

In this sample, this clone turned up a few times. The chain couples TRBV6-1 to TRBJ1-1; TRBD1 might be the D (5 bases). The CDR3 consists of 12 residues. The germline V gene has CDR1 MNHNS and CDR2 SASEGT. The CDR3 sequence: CAVNGGEREAFF. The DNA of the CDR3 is TGTGCAGTAAACGGAGGGGAACGAGAAGCTTTCTTT.

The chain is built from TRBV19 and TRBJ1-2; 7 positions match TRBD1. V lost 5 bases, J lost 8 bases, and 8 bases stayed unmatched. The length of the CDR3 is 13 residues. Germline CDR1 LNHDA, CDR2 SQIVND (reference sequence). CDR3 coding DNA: TGTGCCAGTAGTGAACAGGGGATAGAGGGCTACACCTTC. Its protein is CASSEQGIEGYTF.

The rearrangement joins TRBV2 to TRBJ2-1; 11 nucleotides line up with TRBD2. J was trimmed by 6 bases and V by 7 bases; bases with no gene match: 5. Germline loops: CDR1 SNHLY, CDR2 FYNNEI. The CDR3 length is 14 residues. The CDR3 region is CASTRGTSGNEQFF. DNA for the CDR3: TGTGCCAGCACCCGAGGGACTAGCGGCAATGAGCAGTTCTTC.

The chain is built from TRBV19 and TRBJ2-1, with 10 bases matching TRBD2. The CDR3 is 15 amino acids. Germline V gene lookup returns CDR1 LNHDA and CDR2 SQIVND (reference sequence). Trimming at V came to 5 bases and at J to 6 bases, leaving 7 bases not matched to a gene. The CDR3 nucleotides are TGTGCCAGTAGTGACCTAGCGGGAGCCGGCAATGAGCAGTTCTTC. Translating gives CASSDLAGAGNEQFF. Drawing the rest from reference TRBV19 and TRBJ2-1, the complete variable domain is DGGITQSPKYLFRKEGQNVTLSCEQNLNHDAMYWYRQDPGQGLRLIYYSQIVNDFQKGDIAEGYSVSREKKESFPLTVTSAQKNPTAFYLCASSDLAGAGNEQFFGPGTRLTVL.

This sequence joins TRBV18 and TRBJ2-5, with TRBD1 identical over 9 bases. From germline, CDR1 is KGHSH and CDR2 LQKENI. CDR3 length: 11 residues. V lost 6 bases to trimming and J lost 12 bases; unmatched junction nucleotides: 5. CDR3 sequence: CASSPGQGEYF. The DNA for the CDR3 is TGTGCCAGCTCGCCGGGACAGGGCGAGTACTTC.

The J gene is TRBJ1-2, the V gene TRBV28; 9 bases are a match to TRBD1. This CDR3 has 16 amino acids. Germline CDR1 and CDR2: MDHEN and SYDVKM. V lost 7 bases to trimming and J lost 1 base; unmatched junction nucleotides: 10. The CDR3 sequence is CASKEGQGLSNYGYTF. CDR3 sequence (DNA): TGTGCCAGCAAGGAGGGACAGGGTTTAAGTAACTATGGCTACACCTTC.

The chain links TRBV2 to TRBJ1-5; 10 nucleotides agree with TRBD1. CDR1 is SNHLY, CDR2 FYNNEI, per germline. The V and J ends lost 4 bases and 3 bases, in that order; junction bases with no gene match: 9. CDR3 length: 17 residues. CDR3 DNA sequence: TGTGCCAGCAGTGTGCGTGGGACAGGGGTTCCCAATCAGCCCCAGCATTTT. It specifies CASSVRGTGVPNQPQHF.

CDR3 sequence reads: CASSVSPGLASYEQYF. The CDR3, as DNA: TGTGCCAGCAGCGTGAGCCCGGGACTAGCGAGCTACGAGCAGTACTTC. The rearrangement joins TRBV9 to TRBJ2-7; 10 nucleotides match TRBD2. Germline CDR1 reads SGDLS; CDR2 reads YYNGEE. The CDR3 is made up of 16 amino acids. Germline trimming cut 2 bases from V and 3 bases from J; bases unmatched to any gene: 8. Full variable domain (missing parts from reference TRBV9 and TRBJ2-7): DSGVTQTPKHLITATGQRVTLRCSPRSGDLSVYWYQQSLDQGLQFLIQYYNGEERAKGNILERFSAQQFPDLHSELNLSSLELGDSALYFCASSVSPGLASYEQYFGPGTRLTVT.

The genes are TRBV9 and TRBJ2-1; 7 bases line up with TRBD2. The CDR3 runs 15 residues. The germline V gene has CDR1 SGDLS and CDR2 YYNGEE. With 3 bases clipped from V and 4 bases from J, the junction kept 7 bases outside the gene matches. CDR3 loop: CASSGRLAAYNEQFF. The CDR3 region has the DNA TGTGCCAGCAGCGGCCGACTAGCAGCATACAATGAGCAGTTCTTC.